The 15 T cell receptor beta chains below come from one sample, sequenced in a study of shared clonotypes between healthy human individuals. Libraries were prepared by immunoSEQ multiplex PCR; TCRdb keeps only in-frame clonotypes and omits some of them. The sample lists some 2,000,000 clones; roughly 94% were seen once. The sample taken for sequencing was naive CD4+ T cells sorted from blood. Specified subset: CD45RA+ positively selected. These receptors were taken from a man aged 18 to 29 in good health.

The chain couples TRBV5-4 to TRBJ2-3, with 8 bases that match TRBD2. The CDR3 is 16 amino acids. Germline V gene lookup returns CDR1 SGHNT and CDR2 YYREEE (reference sequence). The trim removed 4 bases at V and 3 bases at J, leaving 10 bases unmatched. CDR3 residues: CASSPGGLAGTDTQYF. The CDR3 DNA follows: TGTGCCAGCAGCCCGGGGGGCCTAGCGGGTACAGATACGCAGTATTTT.

This rearrangement joins TRBV7-2 to TRBJ2-3, with a weak D call TRBD2 (6 bases). Germline V gene lookup returns CDR1 SGHTA and CDR2 FQGNSA. The V end lost 5 bases, the J end lost 4 bases, and 16 bases lay between the germline ends. The CDR3 runs to 15 residues. In DNA form, the CDR3 reads TGTGCCAGCAGCCGAATCAGATCTAGCGCAGATACGCAGTATTTT. Translated: CASSRIRSSADTQYF. Full variable domain (rest looked up from reference TRBV7-2 and TRBJ2-3): GAGVSQSPSNKVTEKGKDVELRCDPISGHTALYWYRQSLGQGLEFLIYFQGNSAPDKSGLPSDRFSAERTGGSVSTLTIQRTQQEDSAVYLCASSRIRSSADTQYFGPGTRLTVL.

The J gene is TRBJ1-5, the V gene TRBV18; 8 bases agree with TRBD1. J was trimmed by 0 bases and V by 4 bases; bases with no gene match: 23. CDR3 size: 22 residues. Germline CDR1 reads KGHSH; CDR2 reads LQKENI. The DNA for the CDR3 is TGTGCCAGCTCACTTACTATTCTACCAGGGGGCGTCAGGGACGGTAGCAATCAGCCCCAGCATTTT. Residues: CASSLTILPGGVRDGSNQPQHF. Variable domain in full (rest from reference TRBV18 and TRBJ1-5): NAGVMQNPRHLVRRRGQEARLRCSPMKGHSHVYWYRQLPEEGLKFMVYLQKENIIDESGMPKERFSAEFPKEGPSILRIQQVVRGDSAAYFCASSLTILPGGVRDGSNQPQHFGDGTRLSIL.

V usage is TRBV2 and J usage is TRBJ2-1; 12 bases match TRBD2. V was pared by 6 bases and J by 15 bases, with 6 bases of the junction left unmatched. CDR1 and CDR2 from the germline V gene are SNHLY and FYNNEI. The CDR3 length is 12 residues. The CDR3 nucleotides are TGTGCCAGCAGCCAGACTAGCGGGAGCCCGTTCTTC. This gives the protein CASSQTSGSPFF. The whole variable domain, remainder taken from reference TRBV2 and TRBJ2-1, is EPEVTQTPSHQVTQMGQEVILRCVPISNHLYFYWYRQILGQKVEFLVSFYNNEISEKSEIFDDQFSVERPDGSNFTLKIRSTKLEDSAMYFCASSQTSGSPFFGPGTRLTVL.

The V and J genes are TRBV7-2 and TRBJ2-5; TRBD2 aligns across 10 bases. The CDR3 totals 16 residues. In germline, CDR1 is SGHTA, CDR2 FQGNSA. V gave up 5 bases and J gave up 5 bases; unmatched junction bases: 11. The DNA for the CDR3 is TGTGCCAGCAGCCAAAGGCTAGCGGGGGCCGGGGAGACCCAGTACTTC. Protein product: CASSQRLAGAGETQYF.

This clone has a handful of counts. The chain uses TRBV6-5 and TRBJ2-7; TRBD1 agrees at 7 bases. The trim removed 5 bases at V and 3 bases at J, leaving 4 bases unmatched. CDR1 MNHEY and CDR2 SVGAGI come from the germline V gene. This CDR3 has 13 residues. DNA of the CDR3: TGTGCCAGCAGTGACAGGGTATTCTACGAGCAGTACTTC. Protein product: CASSDRVFYEQYF.

The CDR3 bases are TGTGCCAGCAGCCACAGGTTTTCCTACGAGCAGTACTTC. Its protein is CASSHRFSYEQYF. The V and J genes are TRBV14 and TRBJ2-7; no clear D. Trimming took 3 bases from V and 1 from J, leaving 7 bases between them. CDR3 length: 13 residues. Germline values: CDR1 SGHDN, CDR2 FVKESK.

The chain is built from TRBV7-9 and TRBJ2-3; 10 bases agree with TRBD1. The trim removed 1 base at V and 2 bases at J, leaving 6 bases unmatched. This CDR3 is 17 amino acids long. Germline CDR1 is SEHNR and CDR2 is FQNEAQ (reference sequence). The CDR3 is CASSLGLGQGLTDTQYF. DNA of the CDR3: TGTGCCAGCAGCTTAGGGCTGGGACAGGGGCTCACAGATACGCAGTATTTT.

The chain couples TRBV28 to TRBJ2-7; possible D gene TRBD1, 5 bases. This CDR3 region has 12 residues. Looked up from germline, CDR1 is MDHEN and CDR2 is SYDVKM. The germline V and J ends were trimmed by 6 bases and 2 bases, with 8 bases remaining between them. CDR3 in amino acids: CASSQGTYEQYF. CDR3 coding DNA: TGTGCCAGCAGCCAGGGCACCTACGAGCAGTACTTC.

The chain has TRBV6-5 and TRBJ2-7; perhaps D is TRBD1 or TRBD2 (5 bases each). This CDR3 contains 13 residues. Trimming stripped 8 bases from V and 1 base from J, with 12 bases between. Germline CDR1 is MNHEY and CDR2 is SVGAGI. This chain's CDR3 is CASSGTSSYEQYF. The DNA of the CDR3 is TGTGCCAGCTCCGGGACGTCATCCTACGAGCAGTACTTC.

The chain recombines TRBV19 with TRBJ2-7, with no clear D. The V end lost 4 bases, the J end lost 3 bases, and 10 bases lay between the germline ends. This CDR3 region has 13 residues. Germline V gene lookup returns CDR1 LNHDA and CDR2 SQIVND (reference sequence). CDR3 DNA sequence: TGTGCCAGTAGTAAAGGCGGTTACTACGAGCAGTACTTC. Translation: CASSKGGYYEQYF.

This sequence joins TRBV30 and TRBJ2-5; possibly TRBD2 for D (6 bases). Trimming stripped 2 bases from V and 13 bases from J, with 17 bases between. The CDR3 is made up of 12 amino acids. Germline V CDR1 and CDR2: GTSNPN, SVGIG (reference sequence). As DNA, the CDR3 is TGTGCCTGGAGTACAGAACCGGGACTCCCGTACTTC. It translates to CAWSTEPGLPYF.

As concerns this clone: The sample carries other DNA sequences with the same CDR3. The rearrangement joins TRBV5-1 to TRBJ2-7, with a weak D call TRBD2 (6 bases). The CDR3 sequence is 14 residues long. Germline loops: CDR1 SGHRS, CDR2 YFSETQ. V was cut by 2 bases and J by 4 bases, with 13 bases left in between. In DNA, the CDR3 is TGCGCCAGCAGCTTCGGCGGGGTTTCGTACGAGCAGTACTTC. This encodes CASSFGGVSYEQYF.

The chain recombines TRBV10-3 with TRBJ1-1; D unresolved. Trimming removed 1 base from V and 0 bases from J, with 6 bases in between. The CDR3 runs to 14 residues. Germline V gene lookup returns CDR1 ENHRY and CDR2 SYGVKD. CDR3 nucleotides: TGTGCCATCAGTGAGTACAACATGAACACTGAAGCTTTCTTT. Its protein product is CAISEYNMNTEAFF.

The rearrangement joins TRBV28 to TRBJ1-1; 9 bases match TRBD1. The V segment lost 7 bases and the J segment 10 bases; nucleotides outside the gene matches: 10. The V gene's germline CDR1 is MDHEN and CDR2 SYDVKM. This CDR3 is 13 amino acids long. CDR3 DNA sequence: TGTGCCAGCACTTTTTCCGGGACAGGGATAGCTTTCTTT. Translating gives CASTFSGTGIAFF.